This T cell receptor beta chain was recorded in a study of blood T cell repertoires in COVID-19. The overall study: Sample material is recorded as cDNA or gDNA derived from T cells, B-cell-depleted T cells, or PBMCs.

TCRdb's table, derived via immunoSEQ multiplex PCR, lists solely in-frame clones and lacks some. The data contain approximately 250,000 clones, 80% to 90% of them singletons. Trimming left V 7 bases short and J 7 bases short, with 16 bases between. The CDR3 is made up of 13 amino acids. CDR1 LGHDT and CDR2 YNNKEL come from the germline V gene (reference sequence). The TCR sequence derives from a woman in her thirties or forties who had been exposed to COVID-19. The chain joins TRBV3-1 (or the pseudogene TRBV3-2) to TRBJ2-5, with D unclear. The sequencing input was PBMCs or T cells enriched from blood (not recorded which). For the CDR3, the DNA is TGTGCCAGCATTGGGTCACTATTGGGGACCCAGTACTTC. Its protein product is CASIGSLLGTQYF.